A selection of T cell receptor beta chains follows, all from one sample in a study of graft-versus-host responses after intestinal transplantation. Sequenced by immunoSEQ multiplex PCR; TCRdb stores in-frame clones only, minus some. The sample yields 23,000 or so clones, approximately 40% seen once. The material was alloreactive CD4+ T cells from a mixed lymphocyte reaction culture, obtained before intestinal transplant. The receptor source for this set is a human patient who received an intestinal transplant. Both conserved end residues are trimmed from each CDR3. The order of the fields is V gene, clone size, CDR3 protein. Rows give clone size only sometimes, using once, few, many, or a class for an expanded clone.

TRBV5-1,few,ASSLGQDTDTQY
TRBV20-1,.,SAAQGNTIY
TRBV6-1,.,ASSPGQGYGELF
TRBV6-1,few,ASSDRGTEAF
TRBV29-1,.,SVEVGAGGTYEQY
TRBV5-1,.,ASSPGGNTEAF
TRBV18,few,ASSPPSPSYEQY
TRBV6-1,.,ASSAYAGTLYEQY
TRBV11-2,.,ASSLPPGGNTEAF
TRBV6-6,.,ASSYSYGLHSPLH
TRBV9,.,ASSVAGTGGTGELF
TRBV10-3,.,AISGQGRTEAF
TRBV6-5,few,ASHKLIGTNYGYT
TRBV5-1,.,ASSTLAGGLGEQF
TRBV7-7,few,ASSIRTGRGDTEAF
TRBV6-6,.,ASSYSMRYEQY
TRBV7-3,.,ASSPQHRTGNYGYT
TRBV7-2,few,ASSLRYRANTEAF
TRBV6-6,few,ATGQGSSYEQY
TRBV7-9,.,ASSLYFSGQGYEQY
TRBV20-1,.,SGKTGNTQY
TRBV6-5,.,ASSPGFNEQY
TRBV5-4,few,ASSLANSNQPQH
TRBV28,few,ASSPRGGGLKDNEQF
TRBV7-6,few,ASSSTGAATGELF
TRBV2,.,ASSDKDRVTGELF
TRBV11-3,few,ASSLEALRTDTQY
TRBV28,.,ASSADSSSSYEQY
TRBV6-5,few,ASSYTGTPDYGYT
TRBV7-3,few,ASSWDTRNTEAF
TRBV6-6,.,ASRRRGNTEAF
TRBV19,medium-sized,ASSSRPYTSGNTIY
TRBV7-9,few,ASSYDRGLDEQY
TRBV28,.,ASSLMGYRRYEQY
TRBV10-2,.,ASSDQASGRRKQY
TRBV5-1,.,ASRTTGGAEKLF